Presented here are 24 T cell receptor beta chains from one specimen sequenced in a study of T cell responses to AZD1222 COVID-19 vaccine. Produced via immunoSEQ multiplex PCR; TCRdb's table is partial and in-frame only. The table shows 120,000 to 150,000 clones, with 88% occurring only once. The sequencing used peripheral blood, collected on day 0 of MenACWY control vaccination. These receptors originate from an adult in good health.

This clone has a handful of counts. The J gene is TRBJ2-3, the V gene TRBV5-1; D call uncertain. The CDR3 totals 14 residues. V shed 1 base and J shed 2 bases, with 8 bases lying between them. Looked up from germline, CDR1 is SGHRS and CDR2 is YFSETQ. DNA of the CDR3: TGCGCCAGCAGCTTGTCTTTCCTCACAGATACGCAGTATTTT. Translated, it gives CASSLSFLTDTQYF.

This chain uses TRBV4-1 with TRBJ2-3; TRBD2 aligns across 9 bases. From germline, CDR1 is MGHRA and CDR2 YSYEKL. J was trimmed by 2 bases and V by 1 base; bases with no gene match: 7. The CDR3 totals 17 residues. The CDR3 region is CASSQGAAGGPTDTQYF. The CDR3 nucleotides are TGCGCCAGCAGCCAAGGGGCAGCGGGAGGCCCCACAGATACGCAGTATTTT.

The chain joins TRBV5-1 to TRBJ1-4; 9 bases agree with TRBD1. The CDR3 is 13 residues long. The trim removed 0 bases at V and 11 bases at J, leaving 2 bases unmatched. The V gene's germline CDR1 is SGHRS and CDR2 YFSETQ. The CDR3 sequence is CASSLGQGEKLFF. DNA for the CDR3: TGCGCCAGCAGCTTGGGACAGGGGGAGAAACTGTTTTTT. The complete variable domain, with remaining parts taken from reference TRBV5-1 and TRBJ1-4, reads KAGVTQTPRYLIKTRGQQVTLSCSPISGHRSVSWYQQTPGQGLQFLFEYFSETQRNKGNFPGRFSGRQFSNSRSEMNVSTLELGDSALYLCASSLGQGEKLFFGSGTQLSVL.

The gene calls are TRBV7-3 and TRBJ1-1; 8 nucleotides line up with TRBD1. CDR1 and CDR2 from the germline V gene are SGHTA and FQGTGA. The CDR3 has 15 residues. The V segment lost 6 bases and the J segment 1 base; nucleotides outside the gene matches: 7. CDR3 bases: TGTGCCAGCAGGTTATCGGGACAGGAGAACACTGAAGCTTTCTTT. Its protein is CASRLSGQENTEAFF.

The chain combines TRBV6-5 with TRBJ1-2, with D unclear. The CDR3 is made up of 14 amino acids. Germline V gives CDR1 MNHEY, CDR2 SVGAGI. V shed 2 bases and J shed 4 bases, with 11 bases lying between them. The CDR3 sequence: CASSYDEGGYGYTF. CDR3 nucleotide sequence: TGTGCCAGCAGTTACGATGAGGGTGGCTATGGCTACACCTTC.

The CDR3 DNA reads TGTGCCAGTAGTCCAAGACAGGGGAGGGATTTTTTTAGCAATCAGCCCCAGCATTTT. Amino acid sequence: CASSPRQGRDFFSNQPQHF. The V and J genes are TRBV19 and TRBJ1-5, with 8 nucleotides matching TRBD1. CDR1 and CDR2 (germline): LNHDA, SQIVND (reference sequence). Trimming cost V 5 bases and J 0 bases; bases outside gene matches: 15. The CDR3 totals 19 residues.

The CDR3 sequence: CASSFPDSVRRYTF. The CDR3 DNA sequence: TGTGCCAGCAGCTTTCCGGACAGCGTTCGACGCTACACCTTC. The chain uses TRBV5-4 and TRBJ1-2; the D gene is possibly TRBD1 (6 bases). The CDR3 extends over 14 amino acids. CDR1 and CDR2 from the germline V gene are SGHNT and YYREEE (reference sequence). Trimming removed 2 bases at V and 9 bases at J, with 17 bases between.

Note on this clone: The junction differs from germline at one of its ends, possibly a read error. The V and J genes are TRBV12-3 or TRBV12-4 and TRBJ1-1, with D possibly matching TRBD1 (5 bases). There are 11 residues in the CDR3. DNA of the CDR3: TGTGCCAGCAGTTTAGAAGGTCGGAGGGGCTTT. Translation: CASSLEGRRGF.

The rearrangement joins TRBV6-5 to TRBJ1-1; D is unresolved. CDR3 length: 13 residues. Trimming removed 0 bases at V and 4 bases at J, with 6 bases between. Germline V gene lookup returns CDR1 MNHEY and CDR2 SVGAGI. The CDR3 nucleotides read TGTGCCAGCAGTTACTCTGACCGCACTGAAGCTTTCTTT. Protein product: CASSYSDRTEAFF.

The chain has TRBV7-2 and TRBJ2-1; maybe TRBD1 (6 bases). The germline CDR1 and CDR2 sequences are SGHTA and FQGNSA. Trimming stripped 4 bases from V and 4 bases from J, with 8 bases between. The CDR3 runs 13 residues. CDR3 in amino acids: CASSWGQYNEQFF. The CDR3 DNA reads TGTGCCAGCAGCTGGGGGCAGTACAATGAGCAGTTCTTC.

The chain couples TRBV30 to TRBJ2-5; 10 nucleotides align to TRBD1. This CDR3 is 14 amino acids long. J was trimmed by 3 bases and V by 5 bases; bases with no gene match: 6. Germline V lookup: CDR1 GTSNPN, CDR2 SVGIG (reference sequence). The CDR3 nucleotides are TGTGCCTGGGGATCGGGACAGGGGAAAGAGACCCAGTACTTC. Its protein is CAWGSGQGKETQYF.

The rearrangement uses TRBV19 and TRBJ2-3, with D unresolved. CDR3 length equals 14 residues. The germline V gene has CDR1 LNHDA and CDR2 SQIVND (reference sequence). Trimming left V 7 bases short and J 2 bases short, with 13 bases between. The CDR3 DNA sequence: TGTGCCAGTAAACTATTGGGAAACACAGATACGCAGTATTTT. It yields the protein CASKLLGNTDTQYF. The full variable domain, with the rest looked up from reference TRBV19 and TRBJ2-3, is DGGITQSPKYLFRKEGQNVTLSCEQNLNHDAMYWYRQDPGQGLRLIYYSQIVNDFQKGDIAEGYSVSREKKESFPLTVTSAQKNPTAFYLCASKLLGNTDTQYFGPGTRLTVL.

The CDR3 protein is CAHRVKAYNEQFF. The CDR3 DNA reads as TGTGCCCATCGGGTGAAAGCCTACAATGAGCAGTTCTTC. V gene TRBV30 combines with J gene TRBJ2-1; no reliable D call. Germline values: CDR1 GTSNPN, CDR2 SVGIG (reference sequence). The CDR3 consists of 13 residues. Trimming pared 8 bases from V and 2 bases from J, leaving 13 bases between.

The rearrangement uses TRBV7-2 and TRBJ1-5, with a tentative D call TRBD1 (6 bases). V was cut by 5 bases and J by 6 bases, with 17 bases left in between. The length of the CDR3 is 15 residues. CDR1 and CDR2 (germline): SGHTA, FQGNSA. CDR3 sequence reads: CASSQSVGGLQPQHF. CDR3 bases: TGTGCCAGCAGCCAGTCCGTGGGGGGCCTTCAGCCCCAGCATTTT.

The chain links TRBV19 to TRBJ1-2; 7 bases fit TRBD1. Trimming cost V 7 bases and J 2 bases; bases outside gene matches: 10. The length of the CDR3 is 15 residues. CDR1 is LNHDA, CDR2 SQIVND, per germline (reference sequence). CDR3 loop: CASTPGAGGNYGYTF. The CDR3 bases are TGTGCCAGTACCCCGGGGGCAGGGGGGAACTATGGCTACACCTTC.

The chain is built from TRBV30 and TRBJ2-7; D is uncertain. The CDR3 is 12 amino acids. V was cut by 2 bases and J by 6 bases, with 11 bases left in between. Germline loops: CDR1 GTSNPN, CDR2 SVGIG (reference sequence). CDR3 DNA sequence: TGTGCCTGGAGTATACAGCCTACCGAGCAGTACTTC. It specifies CAWSIQPTEQYF.

This clone was observed a single time. CDR3 coding DNA: TGTGCCAGCAAGCTGACAGGCGCAGATACGCAGTATTTT. Its translation is CASKLTGADTQYF. V and J are TRBV2 and TRBJ2-3, with D tentatively TRBD1 (6 bases). The CDR3 consists of 13 residues. Per the germline V gene, CDR1 is SNHLY and CDR2 is FYNNEI. V was pared by 7 bases and J by 4 bases, with 12 bases between.

The chain is built from TRBV12-3 or TRBV12-4 and TRBJ2-7; D uncertain. V lost 2 bases and J lost 2, with 7 bases in between. The CDR3 has 13 residues. CDR3 residues: CASSLNTPYEQYF. CDR3 nucleotide sequence: TGTGCCAGCAGTTTAAACACCCCCTACGAGCAGTACTTC.

The chain employs TRBV9 and TRBJ2-6, with D uncertain. The CDR3 contains 16 residues. Germline lookup yields CDR1 SGDLS and CDR2 YYNGEE. Trimming cost V 3 bases and J 4 bases, with 14 bases left between them. This CDR3 is CASSGSLTRGANVLTF. As DNA, the CDR3 is TGTGCCAGCAGCGGGTCCTTAACGCGAGGGGCCAACGTCCTGACTTTC.

The rearrangement joins TRBV11-3 to TRBJ1-5; D uncertain. CDR3 length equals 13 residues. V was clipped by 3 bases and J by 2 bases, with 5 bases between them. Germline V gives CDR1 SGHNT, CDR2 YENEEA. This CDR3 reads CASSFGGNQPQHF. The CDR3 nucleotides read TGTGCCAGCAGCTTCGGAGGCAATCAGCCCCAGCATTTT.

V usage is TRBV4-2 and J usage is TRBJ1-5, with D possibly matching TRBD1 (5 bases). Germline V gene lookup returns CDR1 LGHNA and CDR2 YNFKEQ. V was trimmed by 1 base and J by 7 bases, leaving 8 bases between them. This CDR3 contains 13 residues. The CDR3: CASSQGDSQPQHF. The CDR3 coding sequence is TGTGCCAGCAGCCAAGGAGACAGCCAGCCCCAGCATTTT.

This clone was detected a few times. The chain uses TRBV29-1 and TRBJ1-2, with D uncertain. Germline CDR1 is SQVTM and CDR2 is ANQGSEA. This CDR3 has 16 amino acids. V lost 0 bases and J lost 7, with 21 bases in between. The CDR3 region has the DNA TGCAGCGTTGAAGACGGGCTGGTGACGGCGGTGGGTGGCTACACCTTC. Its translation: CSVEDGLVTAVGGYTF.

V and J are TRBV4-2 and TRBJ2-5; D uncertain. Trimming took 0 bases from V and 3 from J, leaving 2 bases between them. CDR1 and CDR2 from the germline V gene are LGHNA and YNFKEQ. There are 12 residues in the CDR3. In DNA form, the CDR3 reads TGTGCCAGCAGCCAAGATAAAGAGACCCAGTACTTC. Encoded protein: CASSQDKETQYF.

The V gene is TRBV4-2, the J gene TRBJ2-2; 8 bases agree with TRBD2. V shed 4 bases, J shed 0 bases, and the junction held 10 bases outside the gene matches. The CDR3 has 18 amino acids. Germline V CDR1 and CDR2: LGHNA, YNFKEQ. The CDR3 loop is CASSPSPQTSANTGELFF. The CDR3 DNA sequence: TGTGCCAGCAGCCCATCGCCTCAGACTAGCGCGAACACCGGGGAGCTGTTTTTT.